This TCR beta chain was sequenced during a study of cytotoxic CD8 clonotypes in ibrutinib-treated CLL. About the research overall: Among responders, around 25 were partial and 2 complete; after median roughly 70 months, around 15 stayed remitted and 12 progressed. Study-level results: Baseline levels of clonality went above those of age-matched healthy donors and moved with circulating CD8+ T-cell counts.

Germline loops: CDR1 SGHTA, CDR2 FQGNSA. The CDR3 is made up of 15 amino acids. V shed 3 bases, J shed 3 bases, and the junction held 5 bases outside the gene matches. The data were produced by immunoSEQ multiplex PCR, yet TCRdb's version contains in-frame clones alone and is incomplete. The sample includes approximately 210,000 clones, over 55% of them seen just once. The source of roughly 1.9 micrograms of genomic DNA for TCR beta libraries was cryopreserved PBMCs. Notes on this clone: Its antigen remains unknown.

The origin of this receptor is a human donor with chronic lymphocytic leukemia. The gene calls are TRBV7-2 and TRBJ2-7; TRBD2 aligns across 10 bases. The starting material was PBMCs, obtained after 24 months of ibrutinib treatment. The CDR3 DNA reads TGTGCCAGCAGCTTGAGGACTAGCGGAAACTACGAGCAGTACTTC. It specifies CASSLRTSGNYEQYF.